Listed here are 29 T cell receptor beta chains from one sample, sequenced in a study of T cells in Graves' hyperthyroidism and ophthalmopathy (dated by TCRdb to about 2019). The method was multiplex PCR. Reads for this sample came from an Illumina HiSeq 2000. The TCR beta CDR3 regions were amplified from RNA transcripts. A first-round RT-PCR of the TCR CDR3 used the HTBI primer set with the Qiagen OneStep RT-PCR kit. TCRdb ran its own pipeline on the public reads, namely fastp trimming at Q25 and MiXCR clone calling, and kept in-frame beta chains. Each CDR3 protein appears once, grouped with its most common genes and DNA. The sample table shows 550,000 to 650,000 distinct CDR3 sequences, and 12% to 15% are seen once. In total, the top ten clones hold about 15% of the sample. Material for sequencing was blood. The receptors here all came from a woman aged 40 to 49 with Graves' hyperthyroidism.

This clonotype occurred many times. The chain recombines TRBV2 with TRBJ2-7, with D possibly called TRBD1 or TRBD2 (5 bases each). V lost 5 bases and J 2 bases, leaving 19 bases between the germline ends. CDR3 length equals 16 residues. CDR1 and CDR2 (germline): SNHLY, FYNNEI. CDR3 region: CASSPGTFSRAYEQYF. CDR3 DNA sequence: TGTGCCAGCAGTCCCGGGACCTTCTCAAGGGCCTACGAGCAGTACTTC.

This clonotype has ten or more counts. CDR3 sequence: CASSPLAEGYQETQYF. CDR3 nucleotide sequence: TGTGCCAGCAGTCCTCTAGCGGAGGGATACCAAGAGACCCAGTACTTC. The chain employs TRBV6-1 and TRBJ2-5, with 7 bases identical to TRBD2. CDR1 is MNHNS and CDR2 is SASEGT in the germline V gene. This CDR3 has 16 amino acids. The trim removed 5 bases at V and 0 bases at J, leaving 9 bases unmatched.

This clonotype showed up many times. This chain connects TRBV11-2 to TRBJ1-2; no reliable D call. This CDR3 comprises 12 residues. V shed 4 bases and J shed 6 bases, with 9 bases lying between them. Germline CDR1 and CDR2: SGHAT and FQNNGV. CDR3 sequence reads: CASSSELNGYTF. CDR3 bases: TGTGCCAGCAGCTCTGAACTAAATGGCTACACCTTC.

Ten or more counts support this clonotype. The chain uses TRBV5-1 and TRBJ2-3, with unresolved D. Germline values: CDR1 SGHRS, CDR2 YFSETQ. V lost 0 bases, J lost 3 bases, and 20 bases lay in between. There are 18 residues in the CDR3. The CDR3 loop is CASSLGAQTRTRTDTQYF. CDR3 nucleotides: TGCGCCAGCAGCTTGGGGGCCCAAACACGAACCAGGACAGATACGCAGTATTTT.

This clonotype has ten or more counts. The V call is TRBV6-1, the J call TRBJ2-3, with 9 bases lining up with TRBD2. The CDR3 is made up of 14 amino acids. CDR1 and CDR2 (germline): MNHNS, SASEGT. V gave up 4 bases and J gave up 7 bases; unmatched junction bases: 6. The CDR3 sequence is CASSGLAGTYTQYF. The CDR3 coding sequence is TGTGCCAGCAGTGGGCTAGCGGGGACATATACGCAGTATTTT.

This clonotype was seen repeatedly, ten times or more. The rearrangement links TRBV7-3 to TRBJ2-1; maybe TRBD2 (7 bases). In germline, CDR1 is SGHTA, CDR2 FQGTGA. Between the trimmed V and J ends, which lost 1 base and 6 bases, there was a span of 13 bases. The CDR3 is 15 residues long. In DNA form, the CDR3 reads TGTGCCAGCAGCTTAATGGCGGGGGCCCCCAATGAGCAGTTCTTC. Translating it yields CASSLMAGAPNEQFF.

This clonotype has at least ten counts. The chain links TRBV11-3 to TRBJ2-5; 8 nucleotides match TRBD1. CDR3 size: 14 residues. With V trimmed by 5 bases and J by 4 bases, 6 bases remained unmatched. Germline assignment: CDR1 SGHNT and CDR2 YENEEA. CDR3 DNA: TGTGCCAGCAGCCCCGACAGGGGAGGAGAGACCCAGTACTTC. Its translation is CASSPDRGGETQYF. The entire variable domain, with the rest obtained from reference TRBV11-3 and TRBJ2-5, is as follows: EAGVVQSPRYKIIEKKQPVAFWCNPISGHNTLYWYLQNLGQGPELLIRYENEEAVDDSQLPKDRFSAERLKGVDSTLKIQPAELGDSAVYLCASSPDRGGETQYFGPGTRLLVL.

This clonotype showed up many times. The chain carries TRBV2 and TRBJ2-1; 10 nucleotides line up with TRBD1. Germline V gives CDR1 SNHLY, CDR2 FYNNEI. Losses at the gene ends were 5 bases for V and 9 bases for J; bases not matched to a gene: 7. The CDR3 loop spans 14 amino acids. This chain's CDR3 is CASSPDRGLGEQFF. The CDR3 bases are TGTGCCAGCAGTCCCGACAGGGGGCTGGGTGAGCAGTTCTTC.

The sample holds many counts of this clonotype. The rearrangement uses TRBV10-1 and TRBJ2-1; TRBD2 might be the D (6 bases). The germline V and J ends were trimmed by 5 bases and 1 base, with 15 bases remaining between them. The CDR3 contains 16 residues. CDR1 is WNHNN and CDR2 is SYGVQD in the germline V gene (reference sequence). The DNA of the CDR3 is TGCGCCAGCAGTCCCCCCGTGCTAGCGTCCTACAATGAGCAGTTCTTC. Translating it yields CASSPPVLASYNEQFF.

This clonotype has just a few counts. The chain joins TRBV20-1 to TRBJ1-1; D is unclear. The V gene's germline CDR1 is DFQATT and CDR2 SNEGSKA (reference sequence). The germline V and J ends were trimmed by 1 base and 1 base, with 10 bases remaining between them. The CDR3 spans 14 residues. The CDR3 nucleotides are TGCAGTGCTAGAGTGCTGGATAAGAACACTGAAGCTTTCTTT. Its translation: CSARVLDKNTEAFF.

The rearrangement joins TRBV7-2 to TRBJ2-5; D gene uncertain. The CDR3 totals 14 residues. Germline CDR1 reads SGHTA; CDR2 reads FQGNSA. Trimming took off 5 bases at V and 2 bases at J, with 12 bases between the two ends. This CDR3 reads CASSATGQQETQYF. CDR3 coding DNA: TGTGCCAGCAGCGCGACTGGGCAGCAAGAGACCCAGTACTTC.

Notes on this clonotype: A much larger clone lies a single base off, so this may be a read error. V gene TRBV3-1 combines with J gene TRBJ1-3; D unclear. Germline V gives CDR1 LGHDT, CDR2 YNNKEL (reference sequence). The CDR3 contains 16 residues. CDR3 protein: CASSLVPTVSGTTIYF. The CDR3, as DNA: TGTGCCAGCAGCCTCGTCCCGACCGTTTCTGGAACCACCATATATTTT.

V usage is TRBV7-2 and J usage is TRBJ2-7, with TRBD1 identical over 10 bases. Unmatched junction bases numbered 6, after V lost 5 bases and J lost 2 bases. Germline CDR1 is SGHTA and CDR2 is FQGNSA. This CDR3 contains 15 residues. The CDR3 nucleotides read TGTGCCAGCAGCCCTGACAGGGGGCAGGCCTACGAGCAGTACTTC. Its protein product is CASSPDRGQAYEQYF.

This clonotype was seen repeatedly, ten times or more. The V gene is TRBV18, the J gene TRBJ2-7; TRBD1 aligns across 10 bases. Germline V gives CDR1 KGHSH, CDR2 LQKENI. The CDR3 runs 16 residues. The V segment lost 2 bases and the J segment 5 bases; nucleotides outside the gene matches: 9. For the CDR3, the DNA is TGTGCCAGCTCACCAATTGTGGGACAGGGGTCCCACGAGCAGTACTTC. It translates to CASSPIVGQGSHEQYF.

Ten or more counts support this clonotype. This rearrangement joins TRBV30 to TRBJ1-5; 8 bases match TRBD1. The CDR3 length is 15 residues. Per germline, CDR1 GTSNPN and CDR2 SVGIG (reference sequence). Trimming removed 3 bases from V and 5 bases from J; junction bases left unmatched: 9. CDR3 region: CAWRPAGGAHQPQHF. The CDR3 bases are TGTGCCTGGAGACCGGCAGGGGGCGCGCATCAGCCCCAGCATTTT.

Ten or more counts support this clonotype. The V gene is TRBV11-2, the J gene TRBJ2-3; maybe TRBD2 (5 bases). Trimming took off 11 bases at V and 4 bases at J, with 16 bases between the two ends. CDR1 and CDR2 from the germline V gene are SGHAT and FQNNGV. The CDR3 has 13 amino acids. Here the CDR3 reads CAGGSYGADTQYF. CDR3 coding DNA: TGTGCCGGCGGGTCCTATGGGGCAGATACGCAGTATTTT.

This clonotype was recorded at least ten times. The chain recombines TRBV28 with TRBJ2-1, with 9 bases identical to TRBD2. With V trimmed by 3 bases and J by 0 bases, 6 bases remained unmatched. Germline loops: CDR1 MDHEN, CDR2 SYDVKM. The CDR3 spans 17 residues. CDR3 sequence reads: CASSLPASGTSYNEQFF. The CDR3 DNA sequence: TGTGCCAGCAGTTTGCCGGCTAGCGGGACCTCCTACAATGAGCAGTTCTTC. Supplemented by reference TRBV28 and TRBJ2-1, the full variable domain reads DVKVTQSSRYLVKRTGEKVFLECVQDMDHENMFWYRQDPGLGLRLIYFSYDVKMKEKGDIPEGYSVSREKKERFSLILESASTNQTSMYLCASSLPASGTSYNEQFFGPGTRLTVL.

CDR3 amino acids: CASKGQTNTGELFF. For the CDR3, the DNA is TGCGCCAGCAAGGGACAGACCAACACCGGGGAGCTGTTTTTT. This sequence joins TRBV5-1 and TRBJ2-2, with TRBD1 matching over 7 bases. The CDR3 contains 14 residues. Germline values: CDR1 SGHRS, CDR2 YFSETQ. V was clipped by 6 bases and J by 2 bases; unmatched bases: 4.

In the case of this clonotype: A much larger clone sits a single nucleotide away, making a read error possible. The chain couples TRBV20-1 to TRBJ2-5, with D possibly being TRBD2 (6 bases). Trimming stripped 7 bases from V and 2 bases from J, with 11 bases between. The CDR3 runs to 12 residues. Germline-derived CDR1 and CDR2 are DFQATT and SNEGSKA (reference sequence). CDR3 region: CSVRREQETQYF. CDR3 coding DNA: TGCAGTGTGAGACGGGAGCAAGAGACCCAGTACTTC.

This clonotype appeared many times. The V call is TRBV20-1, the J call TRBJ2-3; 10 bases are shared with TRBD2. Germline loops: CDR1 DFQATT, CDR2 SNEGSKA (reference sequence). V shed 2 bases, J shed 3 bases, and the junction held 5 bases outside the gene matches. This CDR3 has 15 residues. DNA of the CDR3: TGCAGTGCTAGATCTAGCGGGGGTCGGACAGATACGCAGTATTTT. This codes for CSARSSGGRTDTQYF.

This clonotype turned up a few times. J is TRBJ1-1 and V is TRBV6-1, with D unresolved. Germline V CDR1 and CDR2: MNHNS, SASEGT. The CDR3 runs to 11 residues. V lost 5 bases and J lost 9, with 10 bases in between. The CDR3 sequence: CASSLRVKAFF. CDR3 nucleotide sequence: TGTGCCAGCAGTCTCCGGGTGAAAGCTTTCTTT.

This clonotype was counted ten times or more. This chain joins TRBV20-1 and TRBJ2-7; D is perhaps TRBD1 or TRBD2 (5 bases each). Germline loops: CDR1 DFQATT, CDR2 SNEGSKA (reference sequence). V lost 4 bases to trimming and J lost 6 bases, with 28 bases between them. The CDR3 totals 17 residues. The CDR3 sequence is CSATDRAGTQLRSEQYF. In nucleotides, the CDR3 is TGCAGTGCTACCGACCGGGCAGGGACCCAGCTGCGGAGCGAGCAGTACTTC.

The V call is TRBV20-1, the J call TRBJ2-7; possibly TRBD2 for D (5 bases). This CDR3 has 11 residues. In germline, CDR1 is DFQATT, CDR2 SNEGSKA (reference sequence). Trimming shortened V by 6 bases and J by 4 bases, and 10 bases separated the two germline ends. The CDR3 nucleotides are TGCAGTGCAGATGGCGGGTACGAGCAGTACTTC. Translated: CSADGGYEQYF.

This clonotype came up many times. The chain carries TRBV12-3 or TRBV12-4 and TRBJ2-2, with 8 positions matching TRBD1. V was clipped by 9 bases and J by 8 bases; unmatched bases: 14. CDR3 length: 15 residues. CDR3 DNA: TGTGCCAGTAGCTCAGTTGGACAGGGTACGGGGGAGCTGTTTTTT. Translating it yields CASSSVGQGTGELFF.

The CDR3 nucleotides read TGTGCCTGGAGGCCCCGGGGGAGATCAGATACGCAGTATTTT. This codes for CAWRPRGRSDTQYF. The chain is built from TRBV30 and TRBJ2-3, with D perhaps TRBD2 (6 bases). V lost 3 bases and J 4 bases, leaving 14 bases between the germline ends. This CDR3 is built from 14 residues. Per germline, CDR1 GTSNPN and CDR2 SVGIG (reference sequence).

This clonotype was seen repeatedly, ten times or more. V usage is TRBV28 and J usage is TRBJ2-1, with a tentative D call TRBD2 (6 bases). Deletions cut 4 bases from V and 0 bases from J, with 13 bases between. The CDR3 runs to 16 residues. CDR1 and CDR2 (germline): MDHEN, SYDVKM. CDR3 sequence reads: CASSSPAGSSYNEQFF. The CDR3 region has the DNA TGTGCCAGCAGTTCCCCAGCGGGCAGCTCCTACAATGAGCAGTTCTTC.

The sample holds many counts of this clonotype. The V and J genes are TRBV12-3 or TRBV12-4 and TRBJ2-3; unclear D gene. The V and J ends lost 6 bases and 6 bases respectively, with 7 bases between them. The CDR3 runs 11 residues. The CDR3 DNA reads as TGTGCCAGCAGGGGGTGGGATACGCAGTATTTT. This translates into CASRGWDTQYF.

The J gene is TRBJ2-7, the V gene TRBV6-1; TRBD1 matches at 8 bases. CDR1 is MNHNS, CDR2 SASEGT, per germline. This CDR3 has 16 residues. V shed 0 bases and J 4 bases; nucleotides not matched to a gene: 8. This CDR3 is CASSEAATGAAYEQYF. CDR3 DNA sequence: TGTGCCAGCAGTGAAGCCGCGACAGGGGCGGCTTACGAGCAGTACTTC.

This clonotype appeared many times. The rearrangement links TRBV5-1 to TRBJ2-5; 10 bases match TRBD2. The J segment lost 2 bases and the V segment lost 1 base, leaving 5 bases of the junction unmatched. The CDR3 is 16 amino acids. Germline assignment: CDR1 SGHRS and CDR2 YFSETQ. This chain's CDR3 is CASSLRLAGVQETQYF. As DNA, the CDR3 is TGCGCCAGCAGCTTGAGGCTAGCGGGAGTTCAAGAGACCCAGTACTTC.